Listed here is a single T cell receptor (beta chain). Method: immunoSEQ multiplex PCR; TCRdb's copy keeps in-frame clones and lacks some. Of roughly 150,000 clones listed, over 70% are singletons. These data come from a study of blood T cell repertoires in COVID-19. With 4 bases removed from V and 2 bases from J, the gap between germline ends came to 18 bases. Germline-derived CDR1 and CDR2 are SGDLS and YYNGEE. The CDR3 runs to 16 residues. This chain links TRBV9 with TRBJ2-5; possible D gene TRBD2, 7 bases. The specimen sequenced was PBMCs or T cells enriched from blood (not recorded which). The receptor comes from a woman in her forties with acute COVID-19. CDR3 loop: CASSPQNRGGQETQYF. CDR3 in DNA: TGTGCCAGCAGCCCTCAAAATAGGGGGGGGCAAGAGACCCAGTACTTC.